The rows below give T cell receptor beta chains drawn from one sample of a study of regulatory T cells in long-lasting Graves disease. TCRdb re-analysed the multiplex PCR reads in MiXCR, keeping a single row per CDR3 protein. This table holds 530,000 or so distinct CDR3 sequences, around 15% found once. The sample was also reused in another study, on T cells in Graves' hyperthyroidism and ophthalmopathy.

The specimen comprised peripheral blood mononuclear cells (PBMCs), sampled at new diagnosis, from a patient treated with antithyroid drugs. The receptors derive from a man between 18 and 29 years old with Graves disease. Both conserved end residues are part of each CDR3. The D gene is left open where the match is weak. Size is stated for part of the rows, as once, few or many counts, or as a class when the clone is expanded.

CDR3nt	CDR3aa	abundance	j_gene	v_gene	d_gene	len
TGTGCCAGCAGTGAATGGGACGGCGAATTTCTCCAGCCCCAGCATTTT	CASSEWDGEFLQPQHF	many	TRBJ1-5	TRBV6-1	.	16
TGCAGTGCTTGGACAGAAGGATATGGCTACACCTTC	CSAWTEGYGYTF	few	TRBJ1-2	TRBV20-1	.	12
TGTGCCTGGAGTGGGGGGGACATTGTTTCGGGTGAGCAGTTCTTC	CAWSGGDIVSGEQFF	.	TRBJ2-1	TRBV30	.	15
TGCAGTGCTAGAGCCCCGGGACAGGTCGGCTACACCTTC	CSARAPGQVGYTF	many	TRBJ1-2	TRBV20-1	TRBD1	13
TGCAGTGCTAGCTGGCAGCAGGCGACGCAGTATTTT	CSASWQQATQYF	many	TRBJ2-3	TRBV20-1	.	12
TGTGCCAGCAGTGAAATTGCCGGCAATGAGCAGTTCTTC	CASSEIAGNEQFF	.	TRBJ2-1	TRBV6-2/TRBV6-3	.	13
TGCGCCAGCAGCTCCGGGACAGGCCTCAAGTGGTTCGAGGTAGATAACTATGGCTACACCTTC	CASSSGTGLKWFEVDNYGYTF	.	TRBJ1-2	TRBV5-1	TRBD1	21
TGTGCCAGCAGTTACCGGGACACCGGGGAGCTGTTTTTT	CASSYRDTGELFF	many	TRBJ2-2	TRBV6-5	.	13
TGCGCCAGCAGCCAGGCCCTCGGTCTTTTCAGGGAAAGCTCCTACGAGCAGTACTTC	CASSQALGLFRESSYEQYF	.	TRBJ2-7	TRBV4-1	.	19
TGTGCCAGCAGACAAAGAGCGGGAGTTGACAAAAACATTCAGTACTTC	CASRQRAGVDKNIQYF	.	TRBJ2-4	TRBV6-2/TRBV6-3	TRBD2	16
TGTGCCAGCAGCCTTCTTACTAGCGGGAGTAACGATGAGCAGTTCTTC	CASSLLTSGSNDEQFF	few	TRBJ2-1	TRBV25-1	TRBD2	16
TGTGCCAGCAGACCCCTACTAGCGGGAGGGTACGAGCAGTACTTC	CASRPLLAGGYEQYF	.	TRBJ2-7	TRBV4-2	TRBD2	15
TGTGCCTGGAGTGTATGGGGAACTGAAGCTTTCTTT	CAWSVWGTEAFF	.	TRBJ1-1	TRBV30	.	12
TGCGGTGCTCTATCAGGGGGTGCCCTAGCGGGCACAGATACGCAGTATTTT	CGALSGGALAGTDTQYF	few	TRBJ2-3	TRBV20-1	.	17
TGTGCCAGCAGTTCCGGGACTAGCGGGGAGCAGTACTTC	CASSSGTSGEQYF	many	TRBJ2-7	TRBV28	TRBD2	13
TGTGCCAGCAGTGAAGATCGGGGTGGATATGGCTACACCTTC	CASSEDRGGYGYTF	.	TRBJ1-2	TRBV6-1	.	14
TGTGCCAGCAGTTTATTTCCCGCGGGCGCGGGGAACTACGAGCAGTACTTC	CASSLFPAGAGNYEQYF	.	TRBJ2-7	TRBV27	.	17
TGTGCCTGGAGTGTACATGGGGACGCTAACTATGGCTACACCTTC	CAWSVHGDANYGYTF	few	TRBJ1-2	TRBV30	.	15
TGTGCTAGTGGTTTGAGTAGCGGGAGGGAGGCGTACAATGAGCAGTTCTTC	CASGLSSGREAYNEQFF	many	TRBJ2-1	TRBV12-5	TRBD2	17
TGTGCCAGCAGCTTAGGTGCCGCCCTGGAGACCCAGTACTTC	CASSLGAALETQYF	.	TRBJ2-5	TRBV7-6	.	14
TGTGCCAGCAGCGTTACCGGGACTAGCGGGACTATCCCGGTCCGCAAAGAGACCCAGTACTTC	CASSVTGTSGTIPVRKETQYF	many	TRBJ2-5	TRBV2	TRBD2	21
TGTGCCAGCAGCCCTCCCCCCCGAGAGCAGTACTTC	CASSPPPREQYF	many	TRBJ2-7	TRBV7-2	.	12
TGCGCCAGCAGCTATTACCCCGGAGGGGCAGGGGACAGCTACGAGCAGTACTTC	CASSYYPGGAGDSYEQYF	few	TRBJ2-7	TRBV5-1	.	18